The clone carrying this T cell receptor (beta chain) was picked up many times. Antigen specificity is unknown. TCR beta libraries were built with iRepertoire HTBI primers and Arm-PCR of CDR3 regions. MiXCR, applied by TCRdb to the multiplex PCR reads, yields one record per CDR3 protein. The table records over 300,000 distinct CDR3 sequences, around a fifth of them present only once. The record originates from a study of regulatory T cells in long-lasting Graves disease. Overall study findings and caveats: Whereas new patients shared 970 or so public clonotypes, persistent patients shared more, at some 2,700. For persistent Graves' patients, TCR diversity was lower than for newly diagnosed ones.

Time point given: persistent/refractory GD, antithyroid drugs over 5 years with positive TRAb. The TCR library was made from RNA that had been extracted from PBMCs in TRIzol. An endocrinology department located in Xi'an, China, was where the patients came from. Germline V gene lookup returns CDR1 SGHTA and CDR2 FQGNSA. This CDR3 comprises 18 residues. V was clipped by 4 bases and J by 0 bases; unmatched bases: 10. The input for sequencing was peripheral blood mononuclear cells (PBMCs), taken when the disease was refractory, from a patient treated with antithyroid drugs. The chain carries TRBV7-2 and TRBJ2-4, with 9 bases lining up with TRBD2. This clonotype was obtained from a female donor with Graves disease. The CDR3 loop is CASSWGNSGGLAKNIQYF. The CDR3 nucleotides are TGTGCCAGCAGCTGGGGAAATAGCGGGGGTCTAGCCAAAAACATTCAGTACTTC.